This T cell receptor beta chain was identified during a study of blood T cell repertoires in COVID-19. Study background: Donors in the United States, Italy and Spain gave samples during acute or convalescent COVID-19. Sample material is recorded as cDNA or gDNA derived from T cells, B-cell-depleted T cells, or PBMCs.

The CDR3 sequence is 16 residues long. Germline trimming cut 1 base from V and 1 base from J; bases unmatched to any gene: 1. Germline V lookup: CDR1 SGHAT, CDR2 FQNNGV. Per the original methods: Reference gene primers were amplified, and this amplification served to estimate nucleated cell counts. Method: immunoSEQ multiplex PCR; TCRdb's copy keeps in-frame clones and lacks some. The DNA was the basis for D and trimming; V, J and clone size are from that table. The sample lists tens of thousands of clones, roughly 90% occurring once. This clonotype was obtained from a woman over 75 with acute or convalescent COVID-19. Sequencing was carried out using peripheral blood. The V call is TRBV11-2, the J call TRBJ1-3, with 10 nucleotides matching TRBD1. As DNA, the CDR3 is TGTGCCAGCAGCTTAGGGGGACAGGGGTCTGGAAACACCATATATTTT. Amino acids: CASSLGGQGSGNTIYF.